What follows are 14 T cell receptor beta chains derived from one specimen sequenced in a study of persistence of HIV-infected CD4 T cells. The libraries were made with immunoSEQ version 4 in survey mode. Sequencing used immunoSEQ multiplex PCR; TCRdb keeps in-frame clones, though not all of them. The data contain 35,000 to 45,000 clones, over 80% of them singletons. These receptors have no known antigen. Cells were stimulated nonspecifically with anti-CD3/anti-CD28 magnetic beads. Responding CD4+ T cells were sorted by upregulation of both CD40 ligand and CD69. The source material was CD4+ T cells sorted from PBMCs after approximately 19-hour stimulation, sampled from a patient who received antiretroviral therapy. The receptor set was obtained from an adult man with HIV who was CMV-seropositive.

This clone was detected only a few times. The chain combines TRBV10-1 with TRBJ1-1; D gene unclear. Germline CDR1 is WNHNN and CDR2 is SYGVQD (reference sequence). The CDR3 extends over 13 amino acids. V lost 0 bases and J lost 8, with 10 bases in between. CDR3 region: CASSESGREEAFF. The CDR3, as DNA: TGCGCCAGCAGTGAGTCTGGGAGGGAAGAAGCTTTCTTT.

This clone has just one count. This rearrangement joins TRBV27 to TRBJ2-7; 9 bases align to TRBD1. The CDR3 spans 15 residues. J gave up 6 bases and V 2 bases, and 8 bases lay outside the gene matches. From germline, CDR1 is MNHEY and CDR2 SMNVEV (reference sequence). The CDR3 region has the DNA TGTGCCAGCAGTTTAAGTGGACAGGGGAGTGCCGAGCAGTACTTC. Its translation: CASSLSGQGSAEQYF.

The V call is TRBV7-3, the J call TRBJ1-1; D call uncertain. The CDR3 extends over 16 amino acids. Germline loops: CDR1 SGHTA, CDR2 FQGTGA. V was clipped by 2 bases and J by 5 bases, with 18 bases between them. The CDR3 loop reads CASSLAGPRIGTEAFF. The DNA for the CDR3 is TGTGCCAGCAGCTTAGCGGGTCCACGAATAGGAACTGAAGCTTTCTTT. Based on the CDR3 plus reference TRBV7-3 and TRBJ1-1, the full variable domain is GAGVSQTPSNKVTEKGKYVELRCDPISGHTALYWYRQSLGQGPEFLIYFQGTGAADDSGLPNDRFFAVRPEGSVSTLKIQRTERGDSAVYLCASSLAGPRIGTEAFFGQGTRLTVV.

CDR3 DNA: TGTGCCAGCAGCATACGGATTGAGTACCAAGAGACCCAGTACTTC. This sequence encodes CASSIRIEYQETQYF. This chain uses TRBV27 with TRBJ2-5; no reliable D call. CDR1 MNHEY and CDR2 SMNVEV come from the germline V gene (reference sequence). V was pared by 6 bases and J by 0 bases, with 14 bases between. The length of the CDR3 is 15 residues.

V usage is TRBV6-4 and J usage is TRBJ1-1, with D unresolved. V dropped 0 bases and J dropped 7 bases, with 9 bases sitting between them. In germline, CDR1 is MRHNA, CDR2 SNTAGT. This CDR3 contains 13 residues. This CDR3 reads CASSDSMGGEAFF. The CDR3 coding sequence is TGTGCCAGCAGTGACTCGATGGGTGGTGAAGCTTTCTTT.

This clone was recorded a few times. The chain links TRBV9 to TRBJ1-1; possibly TRBD1 for D (6 bases). In germline, CDR1 is SGDLS, CDR2 YYNGEE. There are 14 residues in the CDR3. V was trimmed by 0 bases and J by 5 bases, leaving 11 bases between them. Here the CDR3 reads CASSVGGGETEAFF. Written as DNA, the CDR3 is TGTGCCAGCAGCGTAGGAGGGGGAGAAACTGAAGCTTTCTTT.

The chain carries TRBV11-2 and TRBJ2-3; perhaps TRBD2 as D (6 bases). This CDR3 has 16 residues. The germline V gene has CDR1 SGHAT and CDR2 FQNNGV. Trimming cost V 1 base and J 4 bases, with 15 bases left between them. Written as DNA, the CDR3 is TGTGCCAGCAGCTTAGGAGATAGTTGGAGGGCAGATACGCAGTATTTT. As protein: CASSLGDSWRADTQYF.

The rearrangement joins TRBV6-2 or TRBV6-3 to TRBJ1-6; D uncertain. The CDR3 runs to 11 residues. Trimming removed 5 bases from V and 5 bases from J, with 1 base in between. Germline lookup yields CDR1 MNHEY and CDR2 SVGEGT. Here the CDR3 DNA reads TGTGCCAGCAGTAATAATTCACCCCTCCACTTT. Its translation: CASSNNSPLHF.

The chain joins TRBV19 to TRBJ1-5; the D is unclear. The CDR3 sequence is 13 residues long. Looked up from germline, CDR1 is LNHDA and CDR2 is SQIVND (reference sequence). V lost 7 bases, J lost 5 bases, and 12 bases lay in between. The CDR3 reads CASTPSPYQPQHF. The DNA of the CDR3 is TGTGCCAGTACCCCGTCACCCTATCAGCCCCAGCATTTT.

This sequence joins TRBV7-3 and TRBJ2-2, with D tentatively TRBD1 or TRBD2 (5 bases each). The germline V and J ends were trimmed by 5 bases and 5 bases, with 9 bases remaining between them. The CDR3 has 13 amino acids. Germline-derived CDR1 and CDR2 are SGHTA and FQGTGA. The CDR3 coding sequence is TGTGCCAGCAGCCAGGGACGAACCGGGGAGCTGTTTTTT. Translation gives CASSQGRTGELFF.

This chain connects TRBV19 to TRBJ2-7; TRBD1 agrees at 9 bases. Germline loops: CDR1 LNHDA, CDR2 SQIVND (reference sequence). The CDR3 spans 14 residues. Losses at the gene ends were 3 bases for V and 5 bases for J; bases not matched to a gene: 5. The CDR3, as DNA: TGTGCCAGTAGTATTTTGGGGACAGGGCACGAGCAGTACTTC. Translating gives CASSILGTGHEQYF. The whole variable domain, filled in from reference TRBV19 and TRBJ2-7, reads DGGITQSPKYLFRKEGQNVTLSCEQNLNHDAMYWYRQDPGQGLRLIYYSQIVNDFQKGDIAEGYSVSREKKESFPLTVTSAQKNPTAFYLCASSILGTGHEQYFGPGTRLTVT.

The chain uses TRBV5-6 and TRBJ2-5; the match to TRBD1 covers 7 bases. Unmatched junction bases numbered 10, after V lost 4 bases and J lost 1 base. Germline CDR1 SGHDT, CDR2 YYEEEE. CDR3 length equals 16 residues. The CDR3 DNA follows: TGTGCCAGCAGCCGAATGGACAGGAACCCCCAAGAGACCCAGTACTTC. Its translation is CASSRMDRNPQETQYF.

As concerns this clone: Compared with germline, one end of the junction differs, possibly owing to a read error. The chain recombines TRBV27 with TRBJ2-3, with TRBD1 identical over 7 bases. The V gene's germline CDR1 is MNHEY and CDR2 SMNVEV (reference sequence). The CDR3 loop spans 18 amino acids. The CDR3 DNA follows: TGTGCCAGCAGGTTATCGAGGGACAGCCAAAGTTTCTCAGATACGCAGTATTTT. Translating gives CASRLSRDSQSFSDTQYF.

CDR3 residues: CAISEPFEGGRAEKLFF. Written as DNA, the CDR3 is TGTGCCATCAGTGAGCCCTTCGAGGGGGGCCGGGCTGAAAAACTGTTTTTT. V gene TRBV10-3 combines with J gene TRBJ1-4, with TRBD1 as a possible D gene (6 bases). Germline values: CDR1 ENHRY, CDR2 SYGVKD. Deletions cut 2 bases from V and 7 bases from J, with 20 bases between. The CDR3 has 17 residues.